This TCR beta chain is from a study of identical twins. CDR3 length: 12 residues. The germline gives CDR1 MNHEY, CDR2 SVGAGI. The V end was cut by 6 bases, the J end by 1 base, with 6 bases between. Template switching, a step in the protocol, added a universal primer site, and cDNA carried unique molecular identifiers. From the 5' RACE reads, TCRdb called clonotypes with MiXCR, one entry per CDR3 protein. The table shows roughly 250,000 distinct CDR3 sequences, with 11% to 15% occurring only once. Study-level findings and limits: Cord blood's abundant beta clonotypes had fewer insertions, unlike memory repertoires. Models underestimated out-of-frame TCR alpha sharing in monozygotic twins.

Healthy Caucasians made up all donors. This clonotype was counted between two and nine times. Its antigen remains unknown. Material for sequencing was memory (CD45RO+) T cells sorted from blood. This chain connects TRBV6-5 to TRBJ1-1; D remains unclear. The receptor's source is a woman aged 18-29 years in good health. This chain's CDR3 is CASSSQNTEAFF. CDR3 DNA sequence: TGTGCCAGCAGCTCACAGAACACTGAAGCTTTCTTT.